This T cell receptor (beta chain) is from a study of response to subunit inactivated influenza vaccine. Study results and limitations: Authors suggested each seasonal influenza vaccination recruits few new T cells.

TCRdb ran MiXCR on the RT-PCR reads and lists one entry per CDR3 protein. The data contain 700,000 to 800,000 distinct CDR3 sequences, about 18% of them seen just once; the ten biggest clones take up roughly a tenth. This clonotype was detected only a few times. As yet, its antigen is unknown. The CDR3 is 13 residues long. The V segment lost 6 bases and the J segment 3 bases; nucleotides outside the gene matches: 4. The TCR was taken from a man in his fifties or sixties who received an inactivated influenza vaccine. The sequencing used PBMCs from blood, collected around 5 days after vaccination. The chain uses TRBV12-3 or TRBV12-4 and TRBJ2-5; 7 nucleotides line up with TRBD1. The CDR3 nucleotides read TGTGCCAGCAGACGGGACAGCAAAGAGACCCAGTACTTC. The encoded protein is CASRRDSKETQYF.